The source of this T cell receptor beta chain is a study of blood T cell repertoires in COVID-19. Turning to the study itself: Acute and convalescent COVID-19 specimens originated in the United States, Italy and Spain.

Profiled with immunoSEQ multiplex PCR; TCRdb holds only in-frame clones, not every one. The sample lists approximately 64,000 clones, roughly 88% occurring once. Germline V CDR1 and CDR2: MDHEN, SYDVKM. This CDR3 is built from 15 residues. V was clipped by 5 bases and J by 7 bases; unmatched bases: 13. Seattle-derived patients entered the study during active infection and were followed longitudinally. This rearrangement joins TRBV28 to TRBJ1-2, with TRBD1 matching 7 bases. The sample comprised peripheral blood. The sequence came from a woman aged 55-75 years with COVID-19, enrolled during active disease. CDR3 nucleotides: TGTGCCAGCAGTAGCGACAGGGTAATAGTGGGTGGCTACACCTTC. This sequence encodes CASSSDRVIVGGYTF.